This T cell receptor (beta chain) was captured by sequencing in a study of T cells in localized non-small cell lung cancer. Libraries were prepared by immunoSEQ multiplex PCR; TCRdb keeps only in-frame clonotypes and omits some of them. The sample includes some 54,000 clones, over 60% seen only once; the top ten take about 4.7%. This clone has a single count. Germline-derived CDR1 and CDR2 are PRHDT and FYEKMQ (reference sequence). The length of the CDR3 is 15 residues. V was cut by 6 bases and J by 10 bases, with 19 bases left in between. The clonotype originates from a woman aged 35 to 70 with stage II lung adenocarcinoma. V usage is TRBV13 and J usage is TRBJ1-6; D is possibly TRBD1 (6 bases). Here the sequenced sample was PBMCs, taken before any cancer treatment. CDR3 bases: TGTGCCAGCAGTCCGATGGGGGCCCCAGGGTCACCCCTCCACTTT. Translating gives CASSPMGAPGSPLHF.